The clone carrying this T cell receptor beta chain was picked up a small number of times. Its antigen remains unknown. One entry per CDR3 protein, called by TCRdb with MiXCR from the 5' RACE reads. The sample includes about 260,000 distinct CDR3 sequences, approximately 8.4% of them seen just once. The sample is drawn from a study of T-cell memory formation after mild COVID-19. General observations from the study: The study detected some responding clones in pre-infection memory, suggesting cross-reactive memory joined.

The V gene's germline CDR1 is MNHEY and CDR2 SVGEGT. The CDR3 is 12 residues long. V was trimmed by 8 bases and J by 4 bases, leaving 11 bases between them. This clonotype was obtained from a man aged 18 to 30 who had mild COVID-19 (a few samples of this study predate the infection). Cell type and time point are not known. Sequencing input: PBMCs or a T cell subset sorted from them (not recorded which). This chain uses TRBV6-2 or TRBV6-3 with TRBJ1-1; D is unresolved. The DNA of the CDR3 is TGTGCCAGCGGACTGATTGGCACTGAAGCTTTCTTT. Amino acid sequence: CASGLIGTEAFF.